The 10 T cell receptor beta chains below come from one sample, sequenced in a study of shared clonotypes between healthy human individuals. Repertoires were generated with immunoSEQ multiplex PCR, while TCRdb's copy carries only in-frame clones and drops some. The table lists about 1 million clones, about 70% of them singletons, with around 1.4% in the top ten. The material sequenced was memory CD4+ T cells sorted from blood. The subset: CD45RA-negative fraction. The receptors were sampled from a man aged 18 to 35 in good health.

The CDR3 here is CASSPGGFWGNQPQHF. CDR3 coding DNA: TGTGCCAGTAGTCCGGGGGGATTCTGGGGCAATCAGCCCCAGCATTTT. This rearrangement joins TRBV19 to TRBJ1-5; tentatively, D is TRBD1 (5 bases). The germline CDR1 and CDR2 sequences are LNHDA and SQIVND (reference sequence). V lost 5 bases and J lost 2, with 16 bases in between. This CDR3 comprises 16 residues.

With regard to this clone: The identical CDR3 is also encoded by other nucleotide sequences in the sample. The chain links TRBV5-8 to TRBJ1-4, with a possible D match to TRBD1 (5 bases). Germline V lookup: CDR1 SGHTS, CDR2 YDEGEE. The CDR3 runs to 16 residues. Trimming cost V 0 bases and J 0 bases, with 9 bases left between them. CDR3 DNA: TGTGCCAGCAGCTTGGGGCAGGGCGCAACTAATGAAAAACTGTTTTTT. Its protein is CASSLGQGATNEKLFF.

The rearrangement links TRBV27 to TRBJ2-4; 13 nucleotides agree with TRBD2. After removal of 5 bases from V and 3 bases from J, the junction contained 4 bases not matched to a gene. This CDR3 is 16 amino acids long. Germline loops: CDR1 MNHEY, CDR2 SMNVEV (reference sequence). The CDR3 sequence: CASSHGLAGVKNIQYF. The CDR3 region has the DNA TGTGCCAGCAGTCACGGACTAGCGGGAGTCAAAAACATTCAGTACTTC.

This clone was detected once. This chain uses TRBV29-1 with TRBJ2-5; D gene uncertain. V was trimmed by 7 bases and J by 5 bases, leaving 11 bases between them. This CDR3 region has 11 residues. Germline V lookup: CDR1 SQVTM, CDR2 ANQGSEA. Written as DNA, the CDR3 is TGCAGCGCATACTATTACGAGACCCAGTACTTC. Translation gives CSAYYYETQYF.

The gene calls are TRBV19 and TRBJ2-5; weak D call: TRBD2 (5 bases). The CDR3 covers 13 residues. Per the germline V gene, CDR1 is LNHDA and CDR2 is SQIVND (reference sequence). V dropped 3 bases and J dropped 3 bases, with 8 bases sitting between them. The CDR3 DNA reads TGTGCCAGTAGTATGTGGAGGAAAGAGACCCAGTACTTC. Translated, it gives CASSMWRKETQYF.

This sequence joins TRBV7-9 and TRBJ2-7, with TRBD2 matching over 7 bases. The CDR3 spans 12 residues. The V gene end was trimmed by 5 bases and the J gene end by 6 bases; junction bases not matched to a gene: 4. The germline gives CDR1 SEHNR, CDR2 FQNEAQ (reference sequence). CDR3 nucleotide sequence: TGTGCCAGCAGCGTAGGGAGGGGCGAGCAGTACTTC. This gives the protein CASSVGRGEQYF. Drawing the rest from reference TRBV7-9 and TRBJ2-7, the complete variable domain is DTGVSQNPRHKITKRGQNVTFRCDPISEHNRLYWYRQTLGQGPEFLTYFQNEAQLEKSRLLSDRFSAERPKGSFSTLEIQRTEQGDSAMYLCASSVGRGEQYFGPGTRLTVT.

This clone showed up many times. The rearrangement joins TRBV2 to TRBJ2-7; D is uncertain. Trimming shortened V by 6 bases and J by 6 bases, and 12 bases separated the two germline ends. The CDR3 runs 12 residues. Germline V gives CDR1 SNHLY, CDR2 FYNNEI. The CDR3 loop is CASSQRGVEQYF. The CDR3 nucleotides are TGTGCCAGCAGCCAACGTGGGGTCGAGCAGTACTTC.

CDR3 sequence: CASSDWGTGNSGNTIYF. The DNA for the CDR3 is TGTGCCAGCAGTGATTGGGGGACAGGCAACTCTGGAAACACCATATATTTT. V gene TRBV6-1 combines with J gene TRBJ1-3, with 8 bases that match TRBD1. CDR1 MNHNS and CDR2 SASEGT come from the germline V gene. With 3 bases clipped from V and 0 bases from J, the junction kept 7 bases outside the gene matches. This CDR3 contains 17 residues.

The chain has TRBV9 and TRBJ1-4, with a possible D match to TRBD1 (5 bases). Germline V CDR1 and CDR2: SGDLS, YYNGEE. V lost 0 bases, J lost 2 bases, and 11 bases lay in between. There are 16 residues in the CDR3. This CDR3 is CASSVGPRVTNEKLFF. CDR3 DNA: TGTGCCAGCAGCGTAGGACCCAGGGTTACTAATGAAAAACTGTTTTTT.

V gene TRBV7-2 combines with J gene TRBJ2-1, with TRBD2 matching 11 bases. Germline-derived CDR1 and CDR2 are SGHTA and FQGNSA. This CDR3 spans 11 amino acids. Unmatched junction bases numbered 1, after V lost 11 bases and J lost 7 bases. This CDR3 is CAGTSGNEQFF. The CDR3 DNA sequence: TGTGCCGGGACTAGCGGTAATGAGCAGTTCTTC.